This T cell receptor (beta chain) originates from a study of CD8+ T cells in alopecia areata. Concerning this clone: Its target is unknown.

Study results and caveats: While patients received tofacitinib, many expanded lesional clones remained present in scalp and blood. Scalp data also include sequences from resident alphabeta T cells of normal skin. Mice showed TCR sharing more clearly than patients did, possibly owing to HLA.

Specified treatment: oral pan-JAK inhibitor, 5-10 mg twice daily. RNA extraction was followed by reverse transcription into cDNA, which acted as the sequencing template. Only in-frame clones appear in the TCRdb table, and some are missing; sequencing was by immunoSEQ multiplex PCR. The sample has about 180,000 clones, approximately 53% seen once. The CDR3 runs 16 residues. Trimming cost V 4 bases and J 3 bases, with 17 bases left between them. CDR1 SGHRS and CDR2 YFSETQ come from the germline V gene. The TCR comes from a human donor with alopecia areata. Specimen: CD8+ T cells sorted from blood, collected at week 24, from a patient treated with tofacitinib. This chain joins TRBV5-1 and TRBJ2-1; possibly TRBD1 or TRBD2 for D (5 bases each). DNA for the CDR3: TGCGCCAGCAGCGTGGGGGTAGGCTTAAACTACAATGAGCAGTTCTTC. It translates to CASSVGVGLNYNEQFF.